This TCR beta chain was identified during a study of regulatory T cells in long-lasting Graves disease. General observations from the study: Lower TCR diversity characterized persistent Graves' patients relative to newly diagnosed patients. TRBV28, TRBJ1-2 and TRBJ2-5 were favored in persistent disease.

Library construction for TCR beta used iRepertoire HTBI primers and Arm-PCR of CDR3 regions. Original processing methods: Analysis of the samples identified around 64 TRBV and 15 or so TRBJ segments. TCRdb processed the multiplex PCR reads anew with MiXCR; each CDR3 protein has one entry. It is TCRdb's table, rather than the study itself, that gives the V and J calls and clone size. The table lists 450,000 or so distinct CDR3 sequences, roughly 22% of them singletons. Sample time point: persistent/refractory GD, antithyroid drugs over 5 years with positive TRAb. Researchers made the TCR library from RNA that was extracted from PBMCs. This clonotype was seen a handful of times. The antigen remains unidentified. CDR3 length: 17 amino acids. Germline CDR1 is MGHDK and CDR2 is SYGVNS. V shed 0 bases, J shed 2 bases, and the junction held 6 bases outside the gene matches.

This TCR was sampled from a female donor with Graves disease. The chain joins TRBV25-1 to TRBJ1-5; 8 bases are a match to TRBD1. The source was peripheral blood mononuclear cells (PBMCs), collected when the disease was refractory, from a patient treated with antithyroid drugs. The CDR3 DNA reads TGTGCCAGCAGTGAATATTCCGGACAGGGCGGCAATCAGCCCCAGCATTTT. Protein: CASSEYSGQGGNQPQHF.